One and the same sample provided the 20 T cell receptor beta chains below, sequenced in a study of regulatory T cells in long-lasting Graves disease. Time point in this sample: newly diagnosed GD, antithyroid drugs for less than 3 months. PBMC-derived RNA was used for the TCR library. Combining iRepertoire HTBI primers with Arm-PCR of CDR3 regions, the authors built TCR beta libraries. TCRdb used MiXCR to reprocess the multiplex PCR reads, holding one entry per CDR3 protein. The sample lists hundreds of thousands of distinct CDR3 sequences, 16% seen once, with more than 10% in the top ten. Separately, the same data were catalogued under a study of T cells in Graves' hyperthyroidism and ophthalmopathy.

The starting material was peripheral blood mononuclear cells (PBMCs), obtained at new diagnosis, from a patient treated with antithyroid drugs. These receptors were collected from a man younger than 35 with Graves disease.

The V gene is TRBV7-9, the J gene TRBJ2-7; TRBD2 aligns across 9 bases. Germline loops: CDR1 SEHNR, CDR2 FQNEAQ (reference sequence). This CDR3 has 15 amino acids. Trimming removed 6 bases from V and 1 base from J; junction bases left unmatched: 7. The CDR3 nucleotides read TGTGCCAGCAGTCCCTGGACTAGCGCATCCTACGAGCAGTACTTC. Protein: CASSPWTSASYEQYF.

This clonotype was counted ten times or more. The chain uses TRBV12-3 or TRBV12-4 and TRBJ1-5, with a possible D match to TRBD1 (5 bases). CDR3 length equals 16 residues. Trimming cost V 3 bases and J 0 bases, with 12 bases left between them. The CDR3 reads CASSFRGDYSNQPQHF. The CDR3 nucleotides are TGTGCCAGCAGTTTTAGAGGGGACTATAGCAATCAGCCCCAGCATTTT.

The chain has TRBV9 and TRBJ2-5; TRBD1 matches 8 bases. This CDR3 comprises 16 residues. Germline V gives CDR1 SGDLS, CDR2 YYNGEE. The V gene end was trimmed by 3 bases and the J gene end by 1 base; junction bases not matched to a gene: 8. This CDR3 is CASSADRDRPQETQYF. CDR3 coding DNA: TGTGCCAGCAGCGCCGACCGGGACAGGCCCCAAGAGACCCAGTACTTC.

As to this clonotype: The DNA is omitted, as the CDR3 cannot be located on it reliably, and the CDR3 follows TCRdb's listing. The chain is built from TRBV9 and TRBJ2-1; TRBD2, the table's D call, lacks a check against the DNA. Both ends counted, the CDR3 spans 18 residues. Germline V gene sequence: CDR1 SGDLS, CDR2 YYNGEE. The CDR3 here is CASSVGPGLASLYNEQFF.

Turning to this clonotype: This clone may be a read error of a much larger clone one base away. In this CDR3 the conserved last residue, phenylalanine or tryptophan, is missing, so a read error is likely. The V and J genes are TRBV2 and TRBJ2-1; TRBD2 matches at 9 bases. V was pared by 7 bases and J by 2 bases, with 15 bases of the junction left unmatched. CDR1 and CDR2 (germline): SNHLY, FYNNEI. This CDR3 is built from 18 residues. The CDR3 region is CASNPGLATNVPYNEQFC. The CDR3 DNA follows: TGTGCCAGCAATCCTGGACTAGCGACGAACGTGCCCTACAATGAGCAGTTCTGC.

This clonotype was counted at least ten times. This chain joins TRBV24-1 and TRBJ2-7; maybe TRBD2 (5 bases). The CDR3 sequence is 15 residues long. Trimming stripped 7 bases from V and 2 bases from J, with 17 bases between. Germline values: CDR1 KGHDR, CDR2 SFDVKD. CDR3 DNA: TGTGCCACCAGCCCTGCCGGTAGCGCGCCCTACGAGCAGTACTTC. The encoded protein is CATSPAGSAPYEQYF.

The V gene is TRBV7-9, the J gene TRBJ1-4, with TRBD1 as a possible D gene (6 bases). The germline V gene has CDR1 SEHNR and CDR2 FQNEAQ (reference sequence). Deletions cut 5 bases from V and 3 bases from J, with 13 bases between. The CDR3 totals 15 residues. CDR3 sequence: CASSHYGTPNEKLFF. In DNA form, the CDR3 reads TGTGCCAGCAGCCACTACGGGACACCTAATGAAAAACTGTTTTTT.

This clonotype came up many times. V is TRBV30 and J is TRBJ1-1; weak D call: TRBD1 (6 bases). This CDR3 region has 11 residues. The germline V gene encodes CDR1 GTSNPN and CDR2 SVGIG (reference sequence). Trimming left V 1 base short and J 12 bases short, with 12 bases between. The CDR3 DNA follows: TGTGCCTGGAGTGGGGGGCCTTATTCTTTCTTT. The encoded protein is CAWSGGPYSFF.

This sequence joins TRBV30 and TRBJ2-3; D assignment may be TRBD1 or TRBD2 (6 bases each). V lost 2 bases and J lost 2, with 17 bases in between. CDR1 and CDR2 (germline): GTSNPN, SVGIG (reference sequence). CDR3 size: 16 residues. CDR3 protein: CAWSTWGASNTDTQYF. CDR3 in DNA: TGTGCCTGGAGTACCTGGGGGGCGTCGAACACAGATACGCAGTATTTT.

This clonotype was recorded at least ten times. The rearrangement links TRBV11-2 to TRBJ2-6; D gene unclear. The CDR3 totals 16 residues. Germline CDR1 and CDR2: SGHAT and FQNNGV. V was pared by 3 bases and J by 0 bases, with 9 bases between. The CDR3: CASSFRTNSGANVLTF. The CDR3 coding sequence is TGTGCCAGCAGCTTCCGGACGAACTCTGGGGCCAACGTCCTGACTTTC.

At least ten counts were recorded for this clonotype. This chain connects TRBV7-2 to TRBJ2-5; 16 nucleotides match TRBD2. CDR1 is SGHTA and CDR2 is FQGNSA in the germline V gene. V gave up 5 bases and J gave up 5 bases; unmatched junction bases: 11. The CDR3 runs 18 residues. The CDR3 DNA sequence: TGTGCCAGCAGCGGCCAGGGACTAGCGGGAGGGCAGGGGGAGACCCAGTACTTC. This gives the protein CASSGQGLAGGQGETQYF.

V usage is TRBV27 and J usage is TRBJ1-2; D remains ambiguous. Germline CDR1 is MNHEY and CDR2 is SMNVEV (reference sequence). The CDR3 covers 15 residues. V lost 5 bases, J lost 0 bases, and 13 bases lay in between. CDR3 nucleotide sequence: TGTGCCAGCAGTAAAGGGTTGCTCACTAACTATGGCTACACCTTC. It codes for CASSKGLLTNYGYTF.

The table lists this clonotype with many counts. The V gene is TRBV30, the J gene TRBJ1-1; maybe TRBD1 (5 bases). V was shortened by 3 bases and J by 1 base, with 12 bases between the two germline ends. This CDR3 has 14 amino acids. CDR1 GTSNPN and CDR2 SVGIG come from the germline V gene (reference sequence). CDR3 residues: CAWSGSGGNTEAFF. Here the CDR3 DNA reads TGTGCCTGGAGCGGTTCCGGGGGGAACACTGAAGCTTTCTTT. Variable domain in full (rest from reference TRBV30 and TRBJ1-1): SQTIHQWPATLVQPVGSPLSLECTVEGTSNPNLYWYRQAAGRGLQLLFYSVGIGQISSEVPQNLSASRPQDRQFILSSKKLLLSDSGFYLCAWSGSGGNTEAFFGQGTRLTVV.

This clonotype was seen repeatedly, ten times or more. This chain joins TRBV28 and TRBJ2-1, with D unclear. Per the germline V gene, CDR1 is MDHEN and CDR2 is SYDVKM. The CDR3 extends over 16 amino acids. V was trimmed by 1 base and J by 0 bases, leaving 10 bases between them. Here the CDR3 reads CASSLSRTGSYNEQFF. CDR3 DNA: TGTGCCAGCAGTTTATCCCGGACGGGCTCCTACAATGAGCAGTTCTTC.

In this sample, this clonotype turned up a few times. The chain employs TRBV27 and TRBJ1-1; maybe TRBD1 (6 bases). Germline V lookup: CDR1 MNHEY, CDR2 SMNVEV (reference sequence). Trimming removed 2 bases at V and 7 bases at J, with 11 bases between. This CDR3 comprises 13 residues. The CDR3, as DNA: TGTGCCAGCAGTTTAGGGGGCTCTGGTGAAGCTTTCTTT. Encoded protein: CASSLGGSGEAFF.

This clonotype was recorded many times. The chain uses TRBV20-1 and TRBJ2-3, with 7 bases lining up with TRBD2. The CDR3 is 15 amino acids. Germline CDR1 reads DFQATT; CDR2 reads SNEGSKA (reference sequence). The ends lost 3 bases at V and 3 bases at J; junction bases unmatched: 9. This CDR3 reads CSASGLAEGTDTQYF. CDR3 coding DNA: TGCAGTGCTAGTGGCCTAGCGGAAGGAACAGATACGCAGTATTTT.

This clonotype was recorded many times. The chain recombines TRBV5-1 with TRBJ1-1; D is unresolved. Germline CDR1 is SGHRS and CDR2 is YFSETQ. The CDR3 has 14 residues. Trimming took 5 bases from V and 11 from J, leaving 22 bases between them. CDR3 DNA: TGCGCCAGCAGTTCGGAACCATCGACCGGTGGTGCTTTCTTT. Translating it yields CASSSEPSTGGAFF.

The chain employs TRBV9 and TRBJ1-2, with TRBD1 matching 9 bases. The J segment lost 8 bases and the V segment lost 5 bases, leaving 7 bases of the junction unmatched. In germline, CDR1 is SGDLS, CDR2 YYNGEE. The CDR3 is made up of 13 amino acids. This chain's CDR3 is CASSTGQGNGYTF. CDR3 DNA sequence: TGTGCCAGCAGTACGGGACAGGGAAACGGCTACACCTTC.

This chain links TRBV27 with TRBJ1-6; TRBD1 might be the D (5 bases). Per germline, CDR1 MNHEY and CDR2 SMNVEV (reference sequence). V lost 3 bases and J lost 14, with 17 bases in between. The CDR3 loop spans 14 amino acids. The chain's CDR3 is CASSFDRGARALHF. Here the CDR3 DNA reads TGTGCCAGCAGTTTCGACCGAGGGGCGAGGGCCCTCCACTTT.

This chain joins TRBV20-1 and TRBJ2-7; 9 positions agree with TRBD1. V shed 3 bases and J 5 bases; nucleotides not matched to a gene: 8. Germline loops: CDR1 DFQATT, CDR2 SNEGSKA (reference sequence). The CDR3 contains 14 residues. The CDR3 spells CSASSGTGKNEQYF. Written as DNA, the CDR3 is TGCAGTGCTAGTTCCGGGACAGGGAAGAACGAGCAGTACTTC.